This T cell receptor beta chain was captured in a study of early T cells in non-severe SARS-CoV-2 infection. As to this clonotype: Its target is not known.

The study's findings and limits: Clonotype matching in VDJdb favored anti-spike CD8 responses and did not capture private and CD4 specificities.

Unique molecular identifiers tagged individual cDNA molecules. TCRdb itself ran the 5' RACE reads through MiXCR, one entry per CDR3 protein. This repertoire shows approximately 31,000 distinct CDR3 sequences, about 5.7% found once; its top ten account for 5.5% to 7%. There are 15 residues in the CDR3. CDR1 is SGHTA, CDR2 FQGNSA, per germline. Trimming took 1 base from V and 5 from J, leaving 12 bases between them. Sample: whole blood. The receptor was derived from an adult who was a healthcare worker with PCR-confirmed SARS-CoV-2 infection or an uninfected control (not recorded which). The chain couples TRBV7-2 to TRBJ2-4; tentative D call: TRBD2 (7 bases). CDR3 DNA sequence: TGTGCCAGCAGCTTAGTGCGGGGGCCTCAAAACATTCAGTACTTC. It specifies CASSLVRGPQNIQYF.